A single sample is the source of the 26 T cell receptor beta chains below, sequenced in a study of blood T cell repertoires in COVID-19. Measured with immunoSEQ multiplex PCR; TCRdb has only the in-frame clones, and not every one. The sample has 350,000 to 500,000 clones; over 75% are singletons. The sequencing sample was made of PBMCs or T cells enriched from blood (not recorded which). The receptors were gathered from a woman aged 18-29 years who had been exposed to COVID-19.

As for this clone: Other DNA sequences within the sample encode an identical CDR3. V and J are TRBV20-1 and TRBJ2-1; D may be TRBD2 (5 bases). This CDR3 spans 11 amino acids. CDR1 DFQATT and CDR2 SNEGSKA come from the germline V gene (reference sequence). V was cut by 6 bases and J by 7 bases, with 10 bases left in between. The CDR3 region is CSATRGNEQFF. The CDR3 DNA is TGCAGTGCCACACGCGGGAATGAGCAGTTCTTC.

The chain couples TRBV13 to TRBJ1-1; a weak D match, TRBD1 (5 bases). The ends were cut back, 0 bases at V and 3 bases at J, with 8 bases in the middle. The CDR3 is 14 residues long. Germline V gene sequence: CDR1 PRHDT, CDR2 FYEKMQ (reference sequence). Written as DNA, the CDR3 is TGTGCCAGCAGCTTAGGTCGGGGGGACACTGAAGCTTTCTTT. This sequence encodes CASSLGRGDTEAFF. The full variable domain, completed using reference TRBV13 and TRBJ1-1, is AAGVIQSPRHLIKEKRETATLKCYPIPRHDTVYWYQQGPGQDPQFLISFYEKMQSDKGSIPDRFSAQQFSDYHSELNMSSLELGDSALYFCASSLGRGDTEAFFGQGTRLTVV.

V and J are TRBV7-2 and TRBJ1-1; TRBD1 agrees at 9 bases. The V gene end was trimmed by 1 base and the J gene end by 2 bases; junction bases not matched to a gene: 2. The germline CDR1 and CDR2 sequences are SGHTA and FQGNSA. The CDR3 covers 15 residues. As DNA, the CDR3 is TGTGCCAGCAGCTTAGTGGGACAGGGTAACACTGAAGCTTTCTTT. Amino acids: CASSLVGQGNTEAFF. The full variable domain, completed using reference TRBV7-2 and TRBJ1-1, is GAGVSQSPSNKVTEKGKDVELRCDPISGHTALYWYRQSLGQGLEFLIYFQGNSAPDKSGLPSDRFSAERTGGSVSTLTIQRTQQEDSAVYLCASSLVGQGNTEAFFGQGTRLTVV.

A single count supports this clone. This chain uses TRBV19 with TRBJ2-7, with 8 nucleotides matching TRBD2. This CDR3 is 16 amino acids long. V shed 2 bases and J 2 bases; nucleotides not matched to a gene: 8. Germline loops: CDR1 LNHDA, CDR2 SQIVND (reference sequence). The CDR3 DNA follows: TGTGCCAGTAGTATAAGCGGGGTAGCGGGACCCTACGAGCAGTACTTC. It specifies CASSISGVAGPYEQYF.

In nucleotides, the CDR3 is TGTGCCAGCAGCCTAGGGCTAGCGGTCTACAATGAGCAGTTCTTC. This codes for CASSLGLAVYNEQFF. The V and J genes are TRBV28 and TRBJ2-1; 7 bases match TRBD2. The germline V gene has CDR1 MDHEN and CDR2 SYDVKM. The CDR3 loop spans 15 amino acids. After removal of 6 bases from V and 3 bases from J, the junction contained 8 bases not matched to a gene.

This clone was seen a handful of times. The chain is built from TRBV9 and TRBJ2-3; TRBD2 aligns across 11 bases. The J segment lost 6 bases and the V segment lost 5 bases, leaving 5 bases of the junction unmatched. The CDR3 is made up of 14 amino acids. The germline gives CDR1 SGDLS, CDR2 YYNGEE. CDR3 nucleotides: TGTGCCAGCAGTCGACTAGCGGGAAGGGATACGCAGTATTTT. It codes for CASSRLAGRDTQYF.

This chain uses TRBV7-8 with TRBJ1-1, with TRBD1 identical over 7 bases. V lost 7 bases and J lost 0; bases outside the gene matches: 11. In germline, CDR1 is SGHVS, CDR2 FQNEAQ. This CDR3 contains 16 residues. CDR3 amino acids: CASIRDRERLNTEAFF. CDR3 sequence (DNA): TGTGCCAGCATCCGAGACAGGGAAAGGTTGAACACTGAAGCTTTCTTT. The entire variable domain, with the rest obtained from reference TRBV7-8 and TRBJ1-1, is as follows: GAGVSQSPRYKVAKRGQDVALRCDPISGHVSLFWYQQALGQGPEFLTYFQNEAQLDKSGLPSDRFFAERPEGSVSTLKIQRTQQEDSAVYLCASIRDRERLNTEAFFGQGTRLTVV.

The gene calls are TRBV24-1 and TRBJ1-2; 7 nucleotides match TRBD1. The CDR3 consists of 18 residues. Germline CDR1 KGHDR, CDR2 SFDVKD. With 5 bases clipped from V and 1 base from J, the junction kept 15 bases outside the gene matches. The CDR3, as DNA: TGTGCCACCAGTGGGACTTCGGGGGGGACAGCGAATAACTATGGCTACACCTTC. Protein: CATSGTSGGTANNYGYTF.

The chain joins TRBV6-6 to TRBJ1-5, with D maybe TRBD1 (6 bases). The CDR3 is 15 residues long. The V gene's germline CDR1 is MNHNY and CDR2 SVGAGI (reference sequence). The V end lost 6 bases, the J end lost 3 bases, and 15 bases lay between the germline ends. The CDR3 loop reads CASRAGEESNQPQHF. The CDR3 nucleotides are TGTGCCAGCAGAGCAGGGGAAGAATCCAATCAGCCCCAGCATTTT.

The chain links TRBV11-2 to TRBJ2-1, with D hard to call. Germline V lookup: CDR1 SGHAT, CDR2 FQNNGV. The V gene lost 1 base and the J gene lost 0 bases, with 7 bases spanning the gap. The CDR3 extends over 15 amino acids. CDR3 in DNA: TGTGCCAGCAGCTTAGCTGGCCTCTCCTACAATGAGCAGTTCTTC. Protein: CASSLAGLSYNEQFF.

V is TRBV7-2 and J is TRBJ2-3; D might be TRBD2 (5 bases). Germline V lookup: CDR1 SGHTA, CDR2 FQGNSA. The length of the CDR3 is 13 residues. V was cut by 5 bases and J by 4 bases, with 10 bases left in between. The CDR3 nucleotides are TGTGCCAGCAGCGTAGACTATTCAGATACGCAGTATTTT. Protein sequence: CASSVDYSDTQYF. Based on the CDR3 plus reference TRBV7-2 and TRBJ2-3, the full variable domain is GAGVSQSPSNKVTEKGKDVELRCDPISGHTALYWYRQSLGQGLEFLIYFQGNSAPDKSGLPSDRFSAERTGGSVSTLTIQRTQQEDSAVYLCASSVDYSDTQYFGPGTRLTVL.

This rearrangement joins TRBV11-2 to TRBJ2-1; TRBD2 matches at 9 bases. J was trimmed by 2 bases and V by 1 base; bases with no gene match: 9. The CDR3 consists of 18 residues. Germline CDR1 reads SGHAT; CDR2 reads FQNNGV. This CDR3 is CASSLVLAGVLAYNEQFF. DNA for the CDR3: TGTGCCAGCAGCTTAGTATTAGCGGGGGTTCTCGCCTACAATGAGCAGTTCTTC.

In nucleotides, the CDR3 is TGTGCCAGCAGCGGGGGGACAGGGGCTCGGGAGCAGTACTTC. The encoded protein is CASSGGTGAREQYF. V usage is TRBV11-3 and J usage is TRBJ2-7; 10 bases map to TRBD1. Trimming cost V 5 bases and J 7 bases; bases outside gene matches: 8. Germline CDR1 SGHNT, CDR2 YENEEA. CDR3 length equals 14 residues.

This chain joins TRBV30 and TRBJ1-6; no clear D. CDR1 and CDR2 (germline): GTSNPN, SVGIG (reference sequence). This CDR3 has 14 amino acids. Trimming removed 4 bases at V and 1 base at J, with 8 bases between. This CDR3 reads CAWTAGSYNSPLHF. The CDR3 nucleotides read TGTGCCTGGACGGCGGGGTCCTATAATTCACCCCTCCACTTT.

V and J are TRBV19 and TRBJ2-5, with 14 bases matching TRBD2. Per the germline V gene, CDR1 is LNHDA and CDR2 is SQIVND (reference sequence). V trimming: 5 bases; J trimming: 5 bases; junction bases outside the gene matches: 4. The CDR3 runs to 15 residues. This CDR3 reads CASSVGLAGVETQYF. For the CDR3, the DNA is TGTGCCAGTAGTGTGGGACTAGCGGGAGTTGAGACCCAGTACTTC.

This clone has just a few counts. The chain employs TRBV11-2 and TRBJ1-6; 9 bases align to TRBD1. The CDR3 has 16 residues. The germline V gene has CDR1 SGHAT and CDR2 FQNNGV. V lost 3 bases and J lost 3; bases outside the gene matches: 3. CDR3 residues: CASSFRDRDYNSPLHF. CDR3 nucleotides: TGTGCCAGCAGCTTCCGGGACAGGGACTATAATTCACCCCTCCACTTT.

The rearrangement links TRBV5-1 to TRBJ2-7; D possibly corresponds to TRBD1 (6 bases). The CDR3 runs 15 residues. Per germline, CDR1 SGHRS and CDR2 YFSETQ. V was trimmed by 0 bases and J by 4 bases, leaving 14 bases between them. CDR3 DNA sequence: TGCGCCAGCAGCTTGGTGGCAGGGGTTTTTTACGAGCAGTACTTC. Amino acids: CASSLVAGVFYEQYF.

The CDR3 protein is CASSGFEQYF. Written as DNA, the CDR3 is TGTGCCAGCAGCGGGTTCGAGCAGTACTTC. The V gene is TRBV6-5, the J gene TRBJ2-7; no clear D. The germline V gene encodes CDR1 MNHEY and CDR2 SVGAGI. V was cut by 6 bases and J by 6 bases, with 6 bases left in between. CDR3 length equals 10 residues.

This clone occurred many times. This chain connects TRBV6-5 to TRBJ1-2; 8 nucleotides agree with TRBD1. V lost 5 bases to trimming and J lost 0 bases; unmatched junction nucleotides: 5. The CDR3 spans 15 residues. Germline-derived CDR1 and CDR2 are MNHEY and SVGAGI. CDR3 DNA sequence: TGTGCCAGCAGTCCCGGACAGGGATCTAACTATGGCTACACCTTC. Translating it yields CASSPGQGSNYGYTF.

The CDR3 sequence is CASSLTGQTNYGYTF. In DNA form, the CDR3 reads TGTGCCAGCAGCCTAACGGGACAGACTAACTATGGCTACACCTTC. This rearrangement joins TRBV11-2 to TRBJ1-2; 7 nucleotides line up with TRBD1. CDR3 size: 15 residues. J gave up 0 bases and V 5 bases, and 6 bases lay outside the gene matches. Germline CDR1 SGHAT, CDR2 FQNNGV.

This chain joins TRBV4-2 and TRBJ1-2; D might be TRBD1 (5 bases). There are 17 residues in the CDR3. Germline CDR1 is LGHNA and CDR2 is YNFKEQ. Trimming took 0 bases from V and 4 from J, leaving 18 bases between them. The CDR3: CASSQDKGVVGAYGYTF. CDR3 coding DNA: TGTGCCAGCAGCCAAGATAAAGGGGTAGTAGGGGCCTATGGCTACACCTTC.

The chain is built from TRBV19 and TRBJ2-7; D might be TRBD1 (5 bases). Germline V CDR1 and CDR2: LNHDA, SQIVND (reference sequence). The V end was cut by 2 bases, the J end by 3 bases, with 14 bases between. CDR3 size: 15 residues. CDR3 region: CASSISAGFIYEQYF. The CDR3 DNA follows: TGTGCCAGTAGTATATCGGCAGGGTTTATCTACGAGCAGTACTTC.

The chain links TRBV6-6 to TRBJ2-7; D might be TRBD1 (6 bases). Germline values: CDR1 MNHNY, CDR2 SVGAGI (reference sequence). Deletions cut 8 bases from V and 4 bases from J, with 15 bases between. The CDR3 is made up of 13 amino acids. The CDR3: CASWNRAGYEQYF. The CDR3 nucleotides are TGTGCCAGCTGGAACAGGGCTGGATACGAGCAGTACTTC.

This chain's CDR3 is CASSLAGQGTSPLHF. CDR3 in DNA: TGTGCCAGCAGCTTGGCGGGACAGGGGACTTCACCCCTCCACTTT. V gene TRBV5-8 combines with J gene TRBJ1-6, with 10 bases matching TRBD1. This CDR3 has 15 amino acids. CDR1 and CDR2 from the germline V gene are SGHTS and YDEGEE. The trim removed 0 bases at V and 9 bases at J, leaving 3 bases unmatched.

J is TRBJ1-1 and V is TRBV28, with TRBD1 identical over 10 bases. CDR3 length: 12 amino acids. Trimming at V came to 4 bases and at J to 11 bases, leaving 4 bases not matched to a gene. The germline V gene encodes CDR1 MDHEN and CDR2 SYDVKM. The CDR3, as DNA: TGTGCCAGCAGTTATAGACAGGGGGCGGCTTTCTTT. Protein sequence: CASSYRQGAAFF. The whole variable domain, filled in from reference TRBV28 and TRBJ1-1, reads DVKVTQSSRYLVKRTGEKVFLECVQDMDHENMFWYRQDPGLGLRLIYFSYDVKMKEKGDIPEGYSVSREKKERFSLILESASTNQTSMYLCASSYRQGAAFFGQGTRLTVV.

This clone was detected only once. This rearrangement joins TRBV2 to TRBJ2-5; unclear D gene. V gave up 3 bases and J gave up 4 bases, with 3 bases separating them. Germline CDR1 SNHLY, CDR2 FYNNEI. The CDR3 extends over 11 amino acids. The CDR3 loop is CASSDRETQYF. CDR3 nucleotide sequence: TGTGCCAGCAGTGACAGAGAGACCCAGTACTTC.